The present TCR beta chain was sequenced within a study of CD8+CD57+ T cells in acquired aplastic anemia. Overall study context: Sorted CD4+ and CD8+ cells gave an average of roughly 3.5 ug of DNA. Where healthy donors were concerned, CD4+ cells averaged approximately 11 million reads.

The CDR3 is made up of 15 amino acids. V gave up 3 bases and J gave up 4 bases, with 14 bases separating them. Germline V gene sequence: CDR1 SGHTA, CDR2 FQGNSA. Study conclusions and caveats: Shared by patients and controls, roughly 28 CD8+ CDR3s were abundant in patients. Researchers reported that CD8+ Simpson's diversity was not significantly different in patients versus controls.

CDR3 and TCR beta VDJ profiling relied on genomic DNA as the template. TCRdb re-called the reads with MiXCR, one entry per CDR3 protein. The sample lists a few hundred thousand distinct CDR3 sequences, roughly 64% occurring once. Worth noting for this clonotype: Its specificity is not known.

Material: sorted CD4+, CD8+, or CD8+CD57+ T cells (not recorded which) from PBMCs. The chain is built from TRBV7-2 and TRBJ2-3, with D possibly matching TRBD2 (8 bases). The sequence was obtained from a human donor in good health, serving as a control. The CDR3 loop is CASSFPGGGADTQYF. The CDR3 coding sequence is TGTGCCAGCAGCTTTCCGGGAGGGGGCGCAGATACGCAGTATTTT.